This T cell receptor (beta chain) was documented in a study of cytomegalovirus exposure and HLA in healthy donors. The germline CDR1 and CDR2 sequences are SEHNR and FQNEAQ (reference sequence). This CDR3 region has 16 residues. V lost 2 bases and J 0 bases, leaving 10 bases between the germline ends. Remarks on this clone: What it binds is not known.

Study-level results: CMV serostatus was the only recorded immune exposure for donors. In vitro confirmation showed three CMV-associated chains to be CMV antigen specific. TRBV6-2, TRBV6-3 and some other V segments were excluded as indistinguishable. More clonal expansion characterized HLA-associated TCR beta chains than equally common others in a later analysis.

The PCR contained 60 Vbeta and 13 Jbeta primers. The data were produced by immunoSEQ multiplex PCR, yet TCRdb's version contains in-frame clones alone and is incomplete. The sample lists approximately 140,000 clones; nearly 80% were seen once. The sequenced sample consisted of PBMCs. This TCR was sampled from a male donor in good health and CMV-seronegative. V is TRBV7-9 and J is TRBJ2-2, with unresolved D. The DNA of the CDR3 is TGTGCCAGCAGCTTAAGCCGGGTATCGAACACCGGGGAGCTGTTTTTT. Translation gives CASSLSRVSNTGELFF.